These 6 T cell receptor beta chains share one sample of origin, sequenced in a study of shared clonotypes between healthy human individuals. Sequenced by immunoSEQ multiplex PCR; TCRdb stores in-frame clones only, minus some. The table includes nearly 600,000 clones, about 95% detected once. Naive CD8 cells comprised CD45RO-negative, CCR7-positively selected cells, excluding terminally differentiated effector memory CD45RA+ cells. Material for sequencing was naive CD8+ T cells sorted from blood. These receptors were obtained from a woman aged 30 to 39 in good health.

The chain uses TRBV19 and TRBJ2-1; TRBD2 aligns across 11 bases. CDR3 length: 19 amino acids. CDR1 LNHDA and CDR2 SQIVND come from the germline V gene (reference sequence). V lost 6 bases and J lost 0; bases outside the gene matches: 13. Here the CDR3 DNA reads TGTGCCAGTAGAACCGGGACTAGCGGCCCCGAAAGCTCCTACAATGAGCAGTTCTTC. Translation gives CASRTGTSGPESSYNEQFF.

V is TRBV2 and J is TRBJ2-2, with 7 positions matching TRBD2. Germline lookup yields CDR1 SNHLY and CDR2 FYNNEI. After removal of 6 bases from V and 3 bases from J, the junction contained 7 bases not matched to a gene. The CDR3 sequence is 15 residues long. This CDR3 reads CASSASGKDTGELFF. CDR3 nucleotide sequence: TGTGCCAGCAGCGCAAGCGGGAAGGACACCGGGGAGCTGTTTTTT.

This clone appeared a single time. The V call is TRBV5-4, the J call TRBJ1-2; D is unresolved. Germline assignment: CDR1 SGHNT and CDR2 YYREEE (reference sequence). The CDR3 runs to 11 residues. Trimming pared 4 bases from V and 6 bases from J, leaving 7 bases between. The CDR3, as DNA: TGTGCCAGCAGCGGACCGGATGGCTACACCTTC. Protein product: CASSGPDGYTF.

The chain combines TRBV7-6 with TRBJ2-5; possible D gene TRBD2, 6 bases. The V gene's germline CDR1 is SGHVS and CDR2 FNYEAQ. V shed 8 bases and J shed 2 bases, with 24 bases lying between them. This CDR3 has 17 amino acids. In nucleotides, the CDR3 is TGTGCCAGCGCCTCGATCGGGGGTGCGGACTCGCAAGAGACCCAGTACTTC. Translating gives CASASIGGADSQETQYF.

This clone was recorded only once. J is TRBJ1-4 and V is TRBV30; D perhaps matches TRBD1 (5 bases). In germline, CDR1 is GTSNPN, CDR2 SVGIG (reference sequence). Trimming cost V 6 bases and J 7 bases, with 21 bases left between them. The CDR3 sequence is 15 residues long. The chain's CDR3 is CACCLNKGPFEKLFF. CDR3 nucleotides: TGTGCCTGCTGTCTAAACAAGGGGCCTTTTGAAAAACTGTTTTTT. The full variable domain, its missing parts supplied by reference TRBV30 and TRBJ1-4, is SQTIHQWPATLVQPVGSPLSLECTVEGTSNPNLYWYRQAAGRGLQLLFYSVGIGQISSEVPQNLSASRPQDRQFILSSKKLLLSDSGFYLCACCLNKGPFEKLFFGSGTQLSVL.

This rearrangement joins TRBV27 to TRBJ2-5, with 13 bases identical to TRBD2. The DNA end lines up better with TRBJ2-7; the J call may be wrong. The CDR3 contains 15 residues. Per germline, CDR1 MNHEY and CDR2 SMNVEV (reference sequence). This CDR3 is CASSPGTSGNYEQYF. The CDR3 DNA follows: TGTGCCAGCAGTCCCGGGACTAGCGGGAACTACGAGCAGTACTTC.